This T cell receptor beta chain was sequenced in a study of blood T cell repertoires in COVID-19. Study at large: Sample material is recorded as cDNA or gDNA derived from T cells, B-cell-depleted T cells, or PBMCs.

Categorization into cohorts depended on clinical history that participants reported. Some clones are missing from TCRdb's copy, which holds only in-frame ones; the method was immunoSEQ multiplex PCR. The data contain around 270,000 clones, about 90% of them seen just once; the ten biggest clones take up 2.5% to 3.5%. The source of this sequence is a woman between 40 and 55 years old who had been exposed to COVID-19. Sequencing was performed on PBMCs or T cells enriched from blood (not recorded which).

The CDR3 coding sequence is TGTGCCAGCAGCTTAGCCACAAACTCCTACGAGCAGTACTTC. Protein sequence: CASSLATNSYEQYF. This chain connects TRBV7-3 to TRBJ2-7; D is unclear. The germline V gene has CDR1 SGHTA and CDR2 FQGTGA. This CDR3 is built from 14 residues. V was clipped by 2 bases and J by 0 bases, with 8 bases between them.